Presented here are 13 T cell receptor beta chains from one specimen sequenced in a study of control samples from healthy donors and cancer patients. The data were produced by immunoSEQ multiplex PCR, yet TCRdb's version contains in-frame clones alone and is incomplete. The sample contains tens of thousands of clones, 91% of which appear only once. The sequenced sample consisted of blood. All receptors come from a young man in good health.

This rearrangement joins TRBV27 to TRBJ2-7, with 7 bases lining up with TRBD1. With V trimmed by 3 bases and J by 0 bases, 8 bases remained unmatched. CDR3 length: 16 residues. Germline V gene sequence: CDR1 MNHEY, CDR2 SMNVEV (reference sequence). CDR3 protein: CASSFFDRASSYEQYF. CDR3 nucleotide sequence: TGTGCCAGCAGTTTCTTCGACAGGGCCAGCTCCTACGAGCAGTACTTC.

The chain combines TRBV7-2 with TRBJ1-6, with 8 positions matching TRBD1. CDR3 length: 17 residues. Trimming took 0 bases from V and 5 from J; bases not matched to a gene: 6. Germline lookup yields CDR1 SGHTA and CDR2 FQGNSA. CDR3 sequence (DNA): TGTGCCAGCAGCTTAGCTGGACAGGGCAGTAATAATTCACCCCTCCACTTT. Encoded protein: CASSLAGQGSNNSPLHF.

The rearrangement links TRBV16 to TRBJ2-5; 8 bases map to TRBD1. V trimming: 3 bases; J trimming: 5 bases; junction bases outside the gene matches: 5. Germline V gene sequence: CDR1 KGHSY, CDR2 FQNENV. CDR3 length equals 14 residues. The CDR3 nucleotides are TGTGCCAGCAGCCAGACAGGGGTCCGGGAGACCCAGTACTTC. Its protein product is CASSQTGVRETQYF.

This chain links TRBV27 with TRBJ2-3; no clear D. From germline, CDR1 is MNHEY and CDR2 SMNVEV (reference sequence). The CDR3 is 17 amino acids. Trimming removed 4 bases at V and 0 bases at J, with 17 bases between. CDR3 nucleotides: TGTGCCAGCAGTTGGTCTCGAACAAAAAGTAGCACAGATACGCAGTATTTT. It translates to CASSWSRTKSSTDTQYF.

The CDR3 loop reads CASSPRGPEETQYF. In nucleotides, the CDR3 is TGTGCCAGCAGCCCAAGGGGGCCCGAGGAGACCCAGTACTTC. The V gene is TRBV13, the J gene TRBJ2-5, with TRBD1 identical over 7 bases. This CDR3 spans 14 amino acids. Germline assignment: CDR1 PRHDT and CDR2 FYEKMQ (reference sequence). Trimming took 5 bases from V and 5 from J; bases not matched to a gene: 8.

The chain joins TRBV6-5 to TRBJ2-7; the D gene is possibly TRBD1 (5 bases). The length of the CDR3 is 14 residues. The ends were cut back, 0 bases at V and 3 bases at J, with 9 bases in the middle. The germline V gene encodes CDR1 MNHEY and CDR2 SVGAGI. The CDR3 is CASSYSGADYEQYF. The CDR3 DNA follows: TGTGCCAGCAGTTACTCAGGGGCTGACTACGAGCAGTACTTC.

The chain is built from TRBV9 and TRBJ1-4; weak D call: TRBD1 (5 bases). This CDR3 is 16 amino acids long. Trimming removed 3 bases from V and 0 bases from J, with 12 bases in between. CDR1 and CDR2 from the germline V gene are SGDLS and YYNGEE. This chain's CDR3 is CASSGGTDATNEKLFF. The CDR3 DNA is TGTGCCAGCAGCGGAGGGACTGATGCAACTAATGAAAAACTGTTTTTT.

The genes are TRBV7-9 and TRBJ2-4; TRBD1 might be the D (6 bases). Trimming left V 5 bases short and J 7 bases short, with 9 bases between. Germline-derived CDR1 and CDR2 are SEHNR and FQNEAQ (reference sequence). The CDR3 covers 12 residues. CDR3 region: CASSPQGNIQYF. In DNA, the CDR3 is TGTGCCAGCAGCCCACAGGGTAACATTCAGTACTTC.

The CDR3 here is CASSFLGAEGEKLFF. CDR3 bases: TGTGCCAGCAGCTTCCTTGGGGCAGAAGGTGAAAAACTGTTTTTT. This rearrangement joins TRBV11-1 to TRBJ1-4, with TRBD1 as a possible D gene (5 bases). CDR1 is SGHAT, CDR2 FQDESV, per germline (reference sequence). With 3 bases removed from V and 7 bases from J, the gap between germline ends came to 15 bases. The CDR3 extends over 15 amino acids.

The J gene is TRBJ2-7, the V gene TRBV28; TRBD2 matches 10 bases. The CDR3 totals 15 residues. The germline gives CDR1 MDHEN, CDR2 SYDVKM. The V and J ends lost 4 bases and 6 bases, in that order; junction bases with no gene match: 9. The CDR3 nucleotides are TGTGCCAGCAGTTCCTTTCTAGCGGGGGTCGGCGAGCAGTACTTC. Encoded protein: CASSSFLAGVGEQYF. The full variable domain, its missing parts supplied by reference TRBV28 and TRBJ2-7, is DVKVTQSSRYLVKRTGEKVFLECVQDMDHENMFWYRQDPGLGLRLIYFSYDVKMKEKGDIPEGYSVSREKKERFSLILESASTNQTSMYLCASSSFLAGVGEQYFGPGTRLTVT.

This chain uses TRBV28 with TRBJ1-2; 10 bases are shared with TRBD1. The J segment lost 8 bases and the V segment lost 3 bases, leaving 18 bases of the junction unmatched. CDR3 length equals 18 residues. CDR1 is MDHEN, CDR2 SYDVKM, per germline. CDR3 amino acids: CASSFGPSGDRGRGGYTF. CDR3 bases: TGTGCCAGCAGTTTCGGCCCTTCAGGGGACAGGGGAAGGGGGGGCTACACCTTC.

This rearrangement joins TRBV23-1 to TRBJ1-3; D perhaps matches TRBD1 (6 bases). TRBV23-1 is filed as an ORF, its function uncertain. V was clipped by 0 bases and J by 3 bases, with 21 bases between them. This CDR3 has 19 residues. In DNA, the CDR3 is TGCGCCAGCAGTCAATCCATACATACCCAGGGGAGGTATGGAAACACCATATATTTT. It specifies CASSQSIHTQGRYGNTIYF.

This sequence joins TRBV7-7 and TRBJ2-7; D is tentatively TRBD1 or TRBD2 (5 bases each). This CDR3 is 17 amino acids long. V lost 3 bases and J 1 base, leaving 19 bases between the germline ends. CDR1 and CDR2 from the germline V gene are SSHAT and FNYEAQ (reference sequence). The CDR3 DNA follows: TGTGCCAGCAGCTTTGGGACCTCGACAGCCGCATCCTACGAGCAGTACTTC. It codes for CASSFGTSTAASYEQYF.